This is a list of T cell receptor beta chains from one sample in a study of blood T cell repertoires in COVID-19. Some clones are missing from TCRdb's copy, which holds only in-frame ones; the method was immunoSEQ multiplex PCR. The sample has 140,000 to 150,000 clones; roughly 90% are singletons. Sequences were obtained from PBMCs or T cells enriched from blood (not recorded which). These receptors all come from a young woman with acute COVID-19. CDR3s include the opening cysteine and the closing phenylalanine or tryptophan. The order of the fields is J gene, clone size, D gene, V gene, CDR3 protein, CDR3 DNA. The D gene is left open where the match is weak. The size field is filled for only some rows; it gives once, few, many or a size class.

J: TRBJ2-1; size: .; D: .; V: TRBV27; CDR3: CASIPGLGSGEQFF; DNA: TGTGCCAGCATCCCGGGACTGGGGTCCGGTGAGCAGTTCTTC
J: TRBJ2-7; size: .; D: TRBD1; V: TRBV7-2; CDR3: CASSLNYMGQGAFEQYF; DNA: TGTGCCAGCAGCTTAAATTACATGGGACAGGGGGCGTTCGAGCAGTACTTC
J: TRBJ2-7; size: .; D: TRBD1; V: TRBV6-5; CDR3: CASSYSGQGYEQYF; DNA: TGTGCCAGCAGTTACTCTGGACAGGGATACGAGCAGTACTTC
J: TRBJ1-6; size: .; D: .; V: TRBV7-8; CDR3: CASSLVQGLNSPLHF; DNA: TGTGCCAGCAGCTTAGTGCAGGGACTTAATTCACCCCTCCACTTT
J: TRBJ2-3; size: .; D: TRBD2; V: TRBV4-1; CDR3: CASSPTPTSGTGDTQYF; DNA: TGCGCCAGCAGCCCAACACCGACTAGCGGGACAGGCGATACGCAGTATTTT
J: TRBJ1-5; size: .; D: .; V: TRBV30; CDR3: CAWSLFNQPQHF; DNA: TGTGCCTGGAGTCTCTTCAATCAGCCCCAGCATTTT
J: TRBJ2-1; size: .; D: .; V: TRBV28; CDR3: CASSGGSRDRYNEQFF; DNA: TGTGCCAGCAGTGGGGGGTCCAGGGATCGGTACAATGAGCAGTTCTTC
J: TRBJ2-7; size: .; D: TRBD2; V: TRBV4-2; CDR3: CASSQGLAGAGEQYF; DNA: TGTGCCAGCAGCCAAGGACTAGCGGGAGCGGGCGAGCAGTACTTC
J: TRBJ1-2; size: .; D: .; V: TRBV7-2; CDR3: CASSLATTALGNGGYTF; DNA: TGTGCCAGCAGCTTAGCGACTACGGCACTAGGTAATGGTGGCTACACCTTC
J: TRBJ2-5; size: .; D: TRBD1; V: TRBV9; CDR3: CASSTSTGTEKETQYF; DNA: TGTGCCAGCAGCACATCAACCGGGACAGAAAAAGAGACCCAGTACTTC
J: TRBJ2-3; size: .; D: .; V: TRBV28; CDR3: CASSLLQGGGTDTQYF; DNA: TGTGCCAGCAGTTTATTACAAGGGGGAGGGACAGATACGCAGTATTTT
J: TRBJ1-2; size: .; D: TRBD1; V: TRBV25-1; CDR3: CASSEFGDSYGYTF; DNA: TGTGCCAGCAGTGAATTCGGGGACAGTTATGGCTACACCTTC
J: TRBJ2-2; size: few; D: .; V: TRBV15; CDR3: CATSRPGLDTGELFF; DNA: TGTGCCACCAGCAGACCAGGCTTGGACACCGGGGAGCTGTTTTTT
J: TRBJ2-1; size: .; D: TRBD2; V: TRBV11-3; CDR3: CASSPQRDSNEQFF; DNA: TGTGCCAGCAGCCCCCAGCGGGATAGTAATGAGCAGTTCTTC
J: TRBJ2-7; size: .; D: TRBD1; V: TRBV12-3/TRBV12-4; CDR3: CASRQGAFYEQYF; DNA: TGTGCCAGCAGGCAGGGGGCCTTCTACGAGCAGTACTTC
J: TRBJ1-3; size: .; D: .; V: TRBV30; CDR3: CAWSVAGNTIYF; DNA: TGTGCCTGGAGTGTAGCGGGAAACACCATATATTTT
J: TRBJ1-4; size: .; D: TRBD1; V: TRBV6-5; CDR3: CASRTGWSNEKLFF; DNA: TGTGCCAGCAGGACAGGGTGGTCTAATGAAAAACTGTTTTTT
J: TRBJ1-2; size: .; D: .; V: TRBV9; CDR3: CASSVEAGDGYTF; DNA: TGTGCCAGCAGCGTAGAGGCAGGCGACGGCTACACCTTC
J: TRBJ1-1; size: .; D: .; V: TRBV11-2; CDR3: CASSLDSGRGAFF; DNA: TGTGCCAGCAGCTTAGACTCGGGCAGGGGAGCTTTCTTT
J: TRBJ1-2; size: few; D: .; V: TRBV29-1; CDR3: CSAREDSYGYTF; DNA: TGCAGCGCCCGTGAGGACAGTTATGGCTACACCTTC
J: TRBJ2-3; size: .; D: TRBD2; V: TRBV30; CDR3: CAWRPGLAVGDTQYF; DNA: TGTGCCTGGAGACCGGGGCTAGCGGTCGGGGATACGCAGTATTTT
J: TRBJ2-7; size: .; D: TRBD2; V: TRBV6-1; CDR3: CASSEATSGAYEQYF; DNA: TGTGCCAGCAGTGAAGCGACTAGCGGGGCCTACGAGCAGTACTTC
J: TRBJ2-7; size: .; D: TRBD1; V: TRBV27; CDR3: CASSLGGPSGQGYEQYF; DNA: TGTGCCAGCAGTTTAGGGGGGCCGTCGGGACAGGGCTACGAGCAGTACTTC
J: TRBJ2-3; size: .; D: TRBD1; V: TRBV7-2; CDR3: CASSWDRVGTDTQYF; DNA: TGTGCCAGCAGTTGGGACAGGGTGGGCACAGATACGCAGTATTTT
J: TRBJ2-5; size: .; D: .; V: TRBV29-1; CDR3: CSVEREWPNQETQYF; DNA: TGCAGCGTTGAACGGGAGTGGCCAAATCAAGAGACCCAGTACTTC
J: TRBJ2-1; size: .; D: TRBD2; V: TRBV19; CDR3: CATEKAGGTYNEQFF; DNA: TGTGCCACCGAAAAAGCGGGAGGGACCTACAATGAGCAGTTCTTC
J: TRBJ2-7; size: .; D: TRBD1; V: TRBV7-8; CDR3: CASKIPGQGASEQYF; DNA: TGTGCCAGCAAGATACCGGGACAGGGGGCCTCCGAGCAGTACTTC
J: TRBJ2-7; size: .; D: TRBD1; V: TRBV13; CDR3: CASSSTGDRDDEQYF; DNA: TGTGCCAGCAGCTCTACCGGGGACAGGGACGACGAGCAGTACTTC
J: TRBJ1-6; size: .; D: .; V: TRBV2; CDR3: CASRGPNSPLHF; DNA: TGTGCCAGCAGGGGCCCGAATTCACCCCTCCACTTT
J: TRBJ1-5; size: .; D: .; V: TRBV23-1; CDR3: CASSQSAQGYGQPQHF; DNA: TGCGCCAGCAGTCAATCTGCTCAGGGATACGGGCAGCCCCAGCATTTT
J: TRBJ1-1; size: .; D: TRBD1; V: TRBV7-9; CDR3: CASSGDRAPEAFF; DNA: TGTGCCAGCAGCGGGGACAGGGCCCCTGAAGCTTTCTTT
J: TRBJ1-2; size: .; D: TRBD1; V: TRBV27; CDR3: CASSSTPIDRVWGYTF; DNA: TGTGCCAGCAGTTCTACCCCAATCGACAGGGTATGGGGCTACACCTTC
J: TRBJ1-4; size: .; D: .; V: TRBV28; CDR3: CASSRSTTNEKLFF; DNA: TGTGCCAGCAGTAGATCCACTACTAATGAAAAACTGTTTTTT
J: TRBJ2-7; size: .; D: .; V: TRBV4-3; CDR3: CASSRGTPQYYEQYF; DNA: TGCGCCAGCAGCCGAGGGACTCCACAATACTACGAGCAGTACTTC
J: TRBJ2-7; size: few; D: TRBD1; V: TRBV4-2; CDR3: CASSQELGTGGYEQYF; DNA: TGTGCCAGCAGCCAAGAACTTGGGACAGGGGGCTACGAGCAGTACTTC
J: TRBJ1-2; size: few; D: .; V: TRBV7-9; CDR3: CASSLLVTGSGGYTF; DNA: TGTGCCAGCAGCCTACTGGTCACAGGGTCCGGGGGCTACACCTTC
J: TRBJ1-3; size: .; D: .; V: TRBV6-5; CDR3: CASSTGNSGNTIYF; DNA: TGTGCCAGCAGTACGGGGAACTCTGGAAACACCATATATTTT
J: TRBJ2-7; size: .; D: TRBD2; V: TRBV7-2; CDR3: CASSLLAGAPYEQYF; DNA: TGTGCCAGCAGCTTACTAGCGGGAGCGCCCTACGAGCAGTACTTC
J: TRBJ2-7; size: few; D: .; V: TRBV6-2/TRBV6-3; CDR3: CASSYTENYEQYF; DNA: TGTGCCAGCAGTTACACAGAAAACTACGAGCAGTACTTC
J: TRBJ2-7; size: .; D: TRBD2; V: TRBV20-1; CDR3: CSASILAGAYEQYF; DNA: TGCAGTGCTAGTATCCTAGCGGGGGCCTACGAGCAGTACTTC
J: TRBJ2-7; size: .; D: TRBD1; V: TRBV6-5; CDR3: CASSSWDRPYEQYF; DNA: TGTGCCAGCAGTTCATGGGACAGGCCCTACGAGCAGTACTTC
J: TRBJ2-7; size: .; D: .; V: TRBV5-1; CDR3: CASSAGTVFSYEQYF; DNA: TGCGCCAGCAGTGCCGGGACTGTATTCTCCTACGAGCAGTACTTC
J: TRBJ1-4; size: .; D: .; V: TRBV5-1; CDR3: CASSLGMGASNEKLFF; DNA: TGCGCCAGCAGCTTGGGTATGGGGGCGTCTAATGAAAAACTGTTTTTT
J: TRBJ1-1; size: .; D: .; V: TRBV4-2; CDR3: CASSQDPSRNAFF; DNA: TGTGCCAGCAGCCAAGATCCCAGCAGGAACGCTTTCTTT
J: TRBJ1-3; size: .; D: .; V: TRBV7-5; CDR3: CARIAGQSGNTIYF; DNA: TGTGCCAGAATAGCGGGTCAGTCCGGAAACACCATATATTTT